Below, 5 T cell receptor beta chains from the same sample are listed, as sequenced in a study of siplizumab effects on memory and regulatory T cells. Clones were sequenced by immunoSEQ multiplex PCR, and TCRdb holds only the in-frame ones, with some missing. In the table there are tens of thousands of clones, roughly 93% of which are singletons. Sequencing was performed on CD8+ T cells sorted from blood. The receptors were gathered from a human donor in good health.

The chain carries TRBV4-1 and TRBJ2-7; possible D gene TRBD2, 6 bases. CDR3 size: 16 residues. The germline V gene encodes CDR1 MGHRA and CDR2 YSYEKL. Trimming shortened V by 0 bases and J by 1 base, and 13 bases separated the two germline ends. CDR3 in amino acids: CASSQEARGASYEQYF. The CDR3 region has the DNA TGCGCCAGCAGCCAAGAGGCGCGGGGTGCGTCCTACGAGCAGTACTTC.

The table lists this clone with a count of one. The chain combines TRBV19 with TRBJ1-5, with a tentative D call TRBD1 (6 bases). Trimming left V 3 bases short and J 1 base short, with 10 bases between. The V gene's germline CDR1 is LNHDA and CDR2 SQIVND (reference sequence). This CDR3 has 15 amino acids. CDR3 sequence: CASSIMGASNQPQHF. In nucleotides, the CDR3 is TGTGCCAGTAGTATCATGGGGGCGAGCAATCAGCCCCAGCATTTT.

The CDR3 protein is CASSIDSYEQYF. In DNA, the CDR3 is TGCGCCAGCAGTATTGACAGCTACGAGCAGTACTTC. The J gene is TRBJ2-7, the V gene TRBV10-2; TRBD1 is a possible D gene (5 bases). CDR3 length: 12 amino acids. Per germline, CDR1 WSHSY and CDR2 SAAADI. Trimming stripped 5 bases from V and 3 bases from J, with 8 bases between.

The chain recombines TRBV12-5 with TRBJ2-7; D is unclear. The CDR3 length is 11 residues. CDR1 is LGHNT and CDR2 is FRNRAP in the germline V gene. Trimming took off 3 bases at V and 7 bases at J, with 7 bases between the two ends. As DNA, the CDR3 is TGTGCTAGTGGTTTCGGGCGAGAGCAGTACTTC. Amino acids: CASGFGREQYF.

This chain connects TRBV6-5 to TRBJ1-4, with TRBD1 matching over 9 bases. CDR1 MNHEY and CDR2 SVGAGI come from the germline V gene. This CDR3 region has 14 residues. Germline trimming cut 7 bases from V and 8 bases from J; bases unmatched to any gene: 8. CDR3 residues: CASNPGTGYEKLFF. The DNA of the CDR3 is TGTGCCAGCAATCCCGGGACAGGGTACGAAAAACTGTTTTTT.